This T cell receptor (beta chain) was sequenced for a study of cytomegalovirus exposure and HLA in healthy donors. Germline CDR1 reads SGHRS; CDR2 reads YFSETQ. The CDR3 has 15 residues. J gave up 7 bases and V 0 bases, and 4 bases lay outside the gene matches. PCR was performed using 60 Vbeta and 13 Jbeta primers. The method was immunoSEQ multiplex PCR; TCRdb's version includes in-frame clones alone and lacks a portion of them. The sample contains 50,000 or so clones, roughly 72% of which appear only once. General study results and limits: Cytomegalovirus status, reportedly, was diagnosed with high specificity and sensitivity by the classifier. Fewer N-insertions than the roughly 670-donor mean were reportedly shown by an Asian-associated ancestry cluster in a later analysis. In vitro work confirmed that a few CMV-associated chains recognize CMV antigens. Accurate predictions that matched the HLA-A and HLA-B alleles of most subjects were reportedly made from TCR beta sequences.

A word on this clone: The target antigen is unknown.

The TCR was taken from a woman aged 50 to 60 in good health and CMV-seronegative. This chain links TRBV5-1 with TRBJ1-4; 9 bases map to TRBD1. The sample taken for sequencing was PBMCs. CDR3 DNA sequence: TGCGCCAGCAGCTTGGCCGGGACAGGGTTTGAAAAACTGTTTTTT. This translates into CASSLAGTGFEKLFF.